This entry lists 2 T cell receptor beta chains sequenced from one sample in a study of radiotherapy plus CTLA-4 blockade in lung cancer (dated by TCRdb to about 2018). Library method: the immunoSEQ multiplex PCR assay. TCRdb carries this immuneACCESS record with in-frame sequences only. Its versions omit some clonotypes, under half of them owing to an unresolved V gene in the studies checked, with the rest unexplained. This sample lists roughly 50,000 clones; 70% to 85% were detected once. The ten top clones hold 3.2% of the sample. This specimen was peripheral blood, taken from a patient treated with radiotherapy plus ipilimumab. The source of these receptors is a human donor with non-small cell lung cancer who had a partial response to radiotherapy plus ipilimumab.

The V and J genes are TRBV6-1 and TRBJ2-4, with D perhaps matching TRBD2 (6 bases). The CDR3 contains 12 residues. Germline lookup yields CDR1 MNHNS and CDR2 SASEGT. Trimming cost V 8 bases and J 15 bases, with 20 bases left between them. CDR3 residues: CASSEGAGRGYF. For the CDR3, the DNA is TGTGCCAGCTCCGAAGGGGCGGGACGCGGGTACTTC.

This clone came up once. This chain joins TRBV6-5 and TRBJ1-1, with D tentatively TRBD1 (5 bases). Germline CDR1 reads MNHEY; CDR2 reads SVGAGI. The CDR3 is made up of 14 amino acids. Trimming stripped 5 bases from V and 0 bases from J, with 10 bases between. Here the CDR3 DNA reads TGTGCCAGCAGTAGAGGACACATGAACACTGAAGCTTTCTTT. Residues: CASSRGHMNTEAFF.